The 12 T cell receptor beta chains listed next were all sequenced from one sample in a study of cytomegalovirus exposure and HLA in healthy donors. PCR primers comprised 60 Vbeta and 13 Jbeta primers. Profiling relied on immunoSEQ multiplex PCR, and the TCRdb table lists in-frame clones only, not all of them. The sample includes 120,000 or so clones, over 60% of them seen just once. The sample comprised PBMCs. All receptors derive from a young man in good health and CMV-seronegative.

The rearrangement links TRBV25-1 to TRBJ2-5, with D unclear. The CDR3 covers 12 residues. Trimming left V 7 bases short and J 4 bases short, with 10 bases between. Germline lookup yields CDR1 MGHDK and CDR2 SYGVNS. CDR3 protein: CASKSVRETQYF. The CDR3 DNA reads TGTGCCAGCAAGTCCGTGAGAGAGACCCAGTACTTC. Full variable domain (missing parts from reference TRBV25-1 and TRBJ2-5): EADIYQTPRYLVIGTGKKITLECSQTMGHDKMYWYQQDPGMELHLIHYSYGVNSTEKGDLSSESTVSRIRTEHFPLTLESARPSHTSQYLCASKSVRETQYFGPGTRLLVL.

The gene calls are TRBV6-6 and TRBJ1-5; 10 bases line up with TRBD1. V shed 2 bases and J 6 bases; nucleotides not matched to a gene: 7. Germline V gene sequence: CDR1 MNHNY, CDR2 SVGAGI (reference sequence). The CDR3 contains 16 residues. The CDR3 coding sequence is TGTGCCAGCAGTTACCGTGGACAGGGGGGTGTTCAGCCCCAGCATTTT. It translates to CASSYRGQGGVQPQHF.

The rearrangement uses TRBV28 and TRBJ2-3; a possible D gene is TRBD2 (5 bases). V lost 4 bases and J 0 bases, leaving 11 bases between the germline ends. In germline, CDR1 is MDHEN, CDR2 SYDVKM. This CDR3 spans 15 amino acids. CDR3 bases: TGTGCCAGCAGTTCGACGACTATCAGCACAGATACGCAGTATTTT. This encodes CASSSTTISTDTQYF.

This clone was seen more than once but under ten times. This chain uses TRBV30 with TRBJ2-1; possibly TRBD2 for D (7 bases). This CDR3 has 14 amino acids. V lost 2 bases to trimming and J lost 5 bases, with 13 bases between them. Germline loops: CDR1 GTSNPN, CDR2 SVGIG (reference sequence). The CDR3 DNA reads TGTGCCTGGAGTAAGGGGGGGGCCCACAATGAGCAGTTCTTC. Residues: CAWSKGGAHNEQFF.

The chain carries TRBV27 and TRBJ1-2, with TRBD1 matching over 9 bases. CDR3 length: 14 residues. Germline V lookup: CDR1 MNHEY, CDR2 SMNVEV (reference sequence). Trimming at V came to 8 bases and at J to 8 bases, leaving 12 bases not matched to a gene. CDR3 sequence (DNA): TGTGCCAGCGCTCGTTTCGACAGGGGGGAGGGCTACACCTTC. Amino acids: CASARFDRGEGYTF.

The genes are TRBV6-5 and TRBJ1-1; D gene uncertain. CDR1 MNHEY and CDR2 SVGAGI come from the germline V gene. Deletions cut 6 bases from V and 4 bases from J, with 12 bases between. CDR3 length equals 13 residues. In nucleotides, the CDR3 is TGTGCCAGCAGCCACGAGGAGGGCACTGAAGCTTTCTTT. This translates into CASSHEEGTEAFF.

The rearrangement uses TRBV28 and TRBJ1-5; D ambiguous. The CDR3 has 14 amino acids. Trimming took off 6 bases at V and 0 bases at J, with 9 bases between the two ends. CDR1 is MDHEN and CDR2 is SYDVKM in the germline V gene. In nucleotides, the CDR3 is TGTGCCAGCAGACCCGACAATAGCAATCAGCCCCAGCATTTT. Amino acids: CASRPDNSNQPQHF.

Details on this clone: Its ends do not fully match the called genes, so a read error is possible. The V call is TRBV28, the J call TRBJ2-7, with TRBD1 as a possible D gene (5 bases). CDR1 MDHEN and CDR2 SYDVKM come from the germline V gene. The length of the CDR3 is 14 residues. The CDR3 region is CASSFRQPPLGEDF. DNA of the CDR3: TGTGCCAGCAGTTTTAGGCAGCCCCCTTTAGGGGAAGACTTC.

Here the CDR3 reads CASSQVGTATNEKLFF. In DNA form, the CDR3 reads TGCGCCAGCAGCCAAGTTGGGACAGCAACTAATGAAAAACTGTTTTTT. V usage is TRBV4-1 and J usage is TRBJ1-4; TRBD1 agrees at 7 bases. Per the germline V gene, CDR1 is MGHRA and CDR2 is YSYEKL. V was clipped by 1 base and J by 0 bases; unmatched bases: 2. This CDR3 region has 16 residues.

The chain combines TRBV5-8 with TRBJ2-7, with a tentative D call TRBD2 (5 bases). The CDR3 covers 15 residues. The V and J ends lost 0 bases and 3 bases respectively, with 13 bases between them. The germline CDR1 and CDR2 sequences are SGHTS and YDEGEE. Written as DNA, the CDR3 is TGTGCCAGCAGCTTGGGAGGAGGATCTAGCTACGAGCAGTACTTC. Encoded protein: CASSLGGGSSYEQYF. Complete variable domain (other parts from reference TRBV5-8 and TRBJ2-7): EAGVTQSPTHLIKTRGQQATLRCSPISGHTSVYWYQQALGLGLQFLLWYDEGEERNRGNFPPRFSGRQFPNYSSELNVNALELEDSALYLCASSLGGGSSYEQYFGPGTRLTVT.

This chain connects TRBV15 to TRBJ2-7, with 7 bases identical to TRBD2. The length of the CDR3 is 18 residues. The V gene's germline CDR1 is LNHNV and CDR2 YYDKDF (reference sequence). V lost 1 base, J lost 0 bases, and 12 bases stayed unmatched. CDR3 nucleotide sequence: TGTGCCACCAGCAGAGCGGGGGGAGGGAACGGGTTCTCCTACGAGCAGTACTTC. Translation gives CATSRAGGGNGFSYEQYF. The full variable domain, in which reference TRBV15 and TRBJ2-7 provide the parts outside the CDR3, is DAMVIQNPRYQVTQFGKPVTLSCSQTLNHNVMYWYQQKSSQAPKLLFHYYDKDFNNEADTPDNFQSRRPNTSFCFLDIRSPGLGDTAMYLCATSRAGGGNGFSYEQYFGPGTRLTVT.

The CDR3 bases are TGCGCCAGCAGCCCGGACTGGTCCGCGGGGGCCAACGTCCTGACTTTC. Translating gives CASSPDWSAGANVLTF. The chain recombines TRBV4-3 with TRBJ2-6, with D perhaps TRBD2 (5 bases). Trimming removed 4 bases from V and 4 bases from J, with 14 bases in between. This CDR3 region has 16 residues. Germline CDR1 is LGHNA and CDR2 is YSLEER.